Listed here is a single T cell receptor beta chain. Its antigen is unidentified. This CDR3 has 14 residues. CDR1 and CDR2 (germline): ENHRY, SYGVKD. The V gene end was trimmed by 4 bases and the J gene end by 6 bases; junction bases not matched to a gene: 8. The data were obtained in a study of cytomegalovirus exposure and HLA in healthy donors. General observations from the study: CMV antigen specificity of three CMV-associated chains was confirmed in vitro. A later analysis reported that several of the most significant clusters appeared to be linked to common viral pathogens, among them Epstein-Barr virus.

The PCR was carried out with 60 Vbeta primers and 13 Jbeta primers. Some clones are missing from TCRdb's copy, which holds only in-frame ones; the method was immunoSEQ multiplex PCR. Found here are roughly 150,000 clones, roughly four fifths of them singletons; the top ten hold 2.5% to 3%. This receptor was obtained from a woman aged 50 to 60 in good health and CMV-seropositive. The material sequenced was PBMCs. The chain employs TRBV10-3 and TRBJ2-7; 8 bases are a match to TRBD1. DNA for the CDR3: TGTGCCATCAGTGCCAGGACAGGGCTCTCCGAGCAGTACTTC. Protein sequence: CAISARTGLSEQYF.